These T cell receptor beta chains were read from a single sample in a study of Ad26.COV2.S vaccination and SARS-CoV-2 variants. TCRdb keeps only in-frame clones here, not all; method: immunoSEQ multiplex PCR. The table has 350,000 to 400,000 clones, 70% to 90% seen once. The sequenced sample was peripheral blood, obtained in a trial of Ad26.COV2.S vaccine versus placebo. These receptors all come from a person aged 18-60 years who received the Ad26.COV2.S COVID-19 vaccine or a placebo. Both conserved end residues are part of each CDR3. A D gene is named only where the DNA matches it firmly.

D gene: -; V gene: TRBV15; CDR3 protein: CATSRDRGDYGYTF
D gene: -; V gene: TRBV6-5; CDR3 protein: CASIAELGTTEAFF
D gene: -; V gene: TRBV7-9; CDR3 protein: CASSLHVGNTEAFF
D gene: -; V gene: TRBV5-6; CDR3 protein: CASSTRGYSYEQYF
D gene: TRBD2; V gene: TRBV5-1; CDR3 protein: CASSLDGTSGVTQYF
D gene: -; V gene: TRBV19; CDR3 protein: CASTTKPPDSPLHF
D gene: -; V gene: TRBV6-6; CDR3 protein: CASSYSRDGYTF
D gene: -; V gene: TRBV2; CDR3 protein: CASRVLESTDTQYF
D gene: -; V gene: TRBV11-2; CDR3 protein: CASSLEGARTGTDTQYF
D gene: -; V gene: TRBV5-1; CDR3 protein: CASSLRQDYGYTF
D gene: -; V gene: TRBV19; CDR3 protein: CASSIVEAENTGELFF
D gene: -; V gene: TRBV27; CDR3 protein: CASSFAVYRPQHF
D gene: TRBD1; V gene: TRBV6-5; CDR3 protein: CASSFPGQGSEQYF
D gene: TRBD1; V gene: TRBV6-5; CDR3 protein: CASSSGTDSNQPQHF
D gene: -; V gene: TRBV18; CDR3 protein: CASRPDRTQETQYF
D gene: TRBD2; V gene: TRBV3-1/TRBV3-2; CDR3 protein: CASSRTSAYEQYF
D gene: TRBD1; V gene: TRBV2; CDR3 protein: CASSEGQGANSPLHF
D gene: -; V gene: TRBV9; CDR3 protein: CASSVAGGSTSTDTQYF
D gene: TRBD1; V gene: TRBV11-3; CDR3 protein: CASSLDPGTGGVRTEAFF
D gene: -; V gene: TRBV2; CDR3 protein: CASSGRPLSYNEQFF